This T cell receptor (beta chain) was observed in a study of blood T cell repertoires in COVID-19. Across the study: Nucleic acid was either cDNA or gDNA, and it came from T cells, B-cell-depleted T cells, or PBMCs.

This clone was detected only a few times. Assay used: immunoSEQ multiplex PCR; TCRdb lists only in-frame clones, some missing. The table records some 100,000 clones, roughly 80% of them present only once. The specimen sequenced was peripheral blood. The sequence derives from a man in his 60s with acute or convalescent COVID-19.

The CDR3 loop is CASSHLANTIYF. CDR3 nucleotide sequence: TGTGCCAGCAGCCATTTGGCAAACACCATATATTTT. The rearrangement uses TRBV3-1 (or the pseudogene TRBV3-2) and TRBJ1-3; no clear D. The CDR3 runs to 12 residues. The germline CDR1 and CDR2 sequences are LGHDT and YNNKEL (reference sequence). V lost 3 bases and J lost 6, with 6 bases in between.